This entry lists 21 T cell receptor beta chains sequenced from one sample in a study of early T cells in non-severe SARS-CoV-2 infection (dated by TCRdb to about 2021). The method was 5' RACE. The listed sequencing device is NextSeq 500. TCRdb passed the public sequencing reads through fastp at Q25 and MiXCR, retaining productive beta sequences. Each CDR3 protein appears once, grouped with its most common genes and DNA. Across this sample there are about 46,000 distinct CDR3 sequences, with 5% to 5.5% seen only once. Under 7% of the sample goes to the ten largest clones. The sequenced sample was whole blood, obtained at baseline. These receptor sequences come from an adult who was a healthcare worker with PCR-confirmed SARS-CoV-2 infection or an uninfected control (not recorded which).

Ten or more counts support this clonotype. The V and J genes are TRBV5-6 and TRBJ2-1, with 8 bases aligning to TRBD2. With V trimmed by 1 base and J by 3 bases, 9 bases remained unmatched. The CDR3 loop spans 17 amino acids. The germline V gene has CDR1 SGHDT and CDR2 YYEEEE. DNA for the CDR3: TGTGCCAGCAGCTTGCCCTGGGGTAGCGGGATCTACAATGAGCAGTTCTTC. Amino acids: CASSLPWGSGIYNEQFF.

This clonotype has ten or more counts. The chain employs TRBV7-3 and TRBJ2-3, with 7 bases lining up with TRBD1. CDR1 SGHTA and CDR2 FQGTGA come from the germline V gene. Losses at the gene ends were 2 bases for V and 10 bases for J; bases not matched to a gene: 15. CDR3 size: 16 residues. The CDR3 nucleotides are TGTGCCAGCAGCTTATCGCAGGGAGCAGGGGGATCTGCGCAGTATTTT. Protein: CASSLSQGAGGSAQYF.

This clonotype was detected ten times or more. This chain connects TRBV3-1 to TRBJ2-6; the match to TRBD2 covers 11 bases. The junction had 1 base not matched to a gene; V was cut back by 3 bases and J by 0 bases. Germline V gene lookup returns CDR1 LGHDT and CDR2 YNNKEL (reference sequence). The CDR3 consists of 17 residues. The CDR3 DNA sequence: TGTGCCAGCAGCCATCTAGCGGGGGGCTCTGGGGCCAACGTCCTGACTTTC. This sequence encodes CASSHLAGGSGANVLTF.

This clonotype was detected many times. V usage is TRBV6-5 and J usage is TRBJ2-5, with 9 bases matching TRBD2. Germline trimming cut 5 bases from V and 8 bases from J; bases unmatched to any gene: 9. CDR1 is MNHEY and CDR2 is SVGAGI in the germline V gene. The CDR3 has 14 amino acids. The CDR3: CASSQAGGGKTQYF. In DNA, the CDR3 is TGTGCCAGCAGTCAAGCGGGAGGTGGTAAAACCCAGTACTTC.

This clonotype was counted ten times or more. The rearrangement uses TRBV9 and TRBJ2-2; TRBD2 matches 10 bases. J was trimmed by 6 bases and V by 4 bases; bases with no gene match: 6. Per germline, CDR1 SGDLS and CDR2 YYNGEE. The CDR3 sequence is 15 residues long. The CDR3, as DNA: TGTGCCAGCAGCTTCGCGCTAGCGGGGGCCGGGGAGCTGTTTTTT. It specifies CASSFALAGAGELFF.

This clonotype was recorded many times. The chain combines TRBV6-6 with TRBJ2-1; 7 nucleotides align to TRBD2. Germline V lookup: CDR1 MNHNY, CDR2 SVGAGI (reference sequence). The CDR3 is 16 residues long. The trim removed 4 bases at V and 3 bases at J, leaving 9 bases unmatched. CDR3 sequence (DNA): TGTGCCAGCAGTTCGCCGCCCGGCGGGAGCTACAATGAGCAGTTCTTC. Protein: CASSSPPGGSYNEQFF.

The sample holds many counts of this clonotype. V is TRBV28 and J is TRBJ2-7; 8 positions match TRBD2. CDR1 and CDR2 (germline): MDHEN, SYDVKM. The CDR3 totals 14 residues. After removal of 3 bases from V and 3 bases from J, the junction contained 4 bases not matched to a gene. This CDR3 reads CASSFTGGDYEQYF. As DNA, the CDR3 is TGTGCCAGCAGTTTCACGGGAGGGGACTACGAGCAGTACTTC.

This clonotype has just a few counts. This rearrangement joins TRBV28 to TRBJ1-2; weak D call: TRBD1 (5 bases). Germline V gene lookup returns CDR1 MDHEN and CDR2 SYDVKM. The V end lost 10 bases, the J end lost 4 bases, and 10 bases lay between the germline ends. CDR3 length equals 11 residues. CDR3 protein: CANPGGYGYTF. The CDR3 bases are TGTGCCAACCCGGGGGGCTATGGCTACACCTTC.

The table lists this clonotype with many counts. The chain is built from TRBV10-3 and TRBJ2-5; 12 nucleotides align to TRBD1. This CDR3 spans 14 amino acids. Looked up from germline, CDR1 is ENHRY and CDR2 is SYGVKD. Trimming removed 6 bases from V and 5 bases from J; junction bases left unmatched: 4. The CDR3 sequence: CAISGDRGLETQYF. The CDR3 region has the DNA TGTGCCATCAGCGGGGACAGGGGGCTGGAGACCCAGTACTTC.

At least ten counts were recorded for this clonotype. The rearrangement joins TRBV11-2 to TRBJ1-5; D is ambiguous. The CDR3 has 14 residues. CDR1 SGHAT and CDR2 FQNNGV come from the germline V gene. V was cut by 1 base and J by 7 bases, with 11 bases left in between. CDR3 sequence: CASSLGGSSQPQHF. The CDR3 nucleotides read TGTGCCAGCAGCTTAGGAGGTTCATCACAGCCCCAGCATTTT.

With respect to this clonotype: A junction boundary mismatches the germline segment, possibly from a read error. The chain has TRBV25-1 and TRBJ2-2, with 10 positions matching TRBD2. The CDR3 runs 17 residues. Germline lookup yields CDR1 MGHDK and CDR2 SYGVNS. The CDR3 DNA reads TGTGCCAGCAGTGAAACTAGGACTAGCGGAGTGCCCGGGGAGCTGTATTTT. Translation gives CASSETRTSGVPGELYF.

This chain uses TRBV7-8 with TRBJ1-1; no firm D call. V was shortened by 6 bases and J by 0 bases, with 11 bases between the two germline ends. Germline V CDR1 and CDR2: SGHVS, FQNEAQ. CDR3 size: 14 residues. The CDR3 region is CASRLKGMNTEAFF. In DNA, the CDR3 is TGTGCCAGCAGGCTCAAGGGTATGAACACTGAAGCTTTCTTT.

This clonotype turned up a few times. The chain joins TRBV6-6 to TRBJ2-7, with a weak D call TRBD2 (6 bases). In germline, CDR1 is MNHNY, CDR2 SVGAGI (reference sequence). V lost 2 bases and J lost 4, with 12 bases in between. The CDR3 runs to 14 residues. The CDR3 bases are TGTGCCAGCAGTTACGGGACTCGTCTATACGAGCAGTACTTC. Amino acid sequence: CASSYGTRLYEQYF.

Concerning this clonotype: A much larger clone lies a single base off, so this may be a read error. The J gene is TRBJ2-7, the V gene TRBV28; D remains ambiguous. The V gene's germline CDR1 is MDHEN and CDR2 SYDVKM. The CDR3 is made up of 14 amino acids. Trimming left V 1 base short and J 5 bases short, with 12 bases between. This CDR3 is CASSLLVRTHEQYF. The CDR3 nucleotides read TGTGCCAGCAGTTTATTGGTCAGGACCCACGAGCAGTACTTC.

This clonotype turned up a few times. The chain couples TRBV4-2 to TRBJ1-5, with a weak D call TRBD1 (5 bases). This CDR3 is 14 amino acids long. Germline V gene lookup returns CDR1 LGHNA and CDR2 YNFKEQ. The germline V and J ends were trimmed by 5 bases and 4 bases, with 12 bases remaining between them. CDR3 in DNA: TGTGCCAGCAGCTTGGACACCCCGAATCAGCCCCAGCATTTT. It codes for CASSLDTPNQPQHF.

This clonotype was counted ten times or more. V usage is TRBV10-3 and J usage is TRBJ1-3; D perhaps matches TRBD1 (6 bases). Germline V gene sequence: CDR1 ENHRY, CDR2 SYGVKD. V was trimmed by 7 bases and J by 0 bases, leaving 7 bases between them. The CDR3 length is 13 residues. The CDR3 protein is CAIMDSSGNTIYF. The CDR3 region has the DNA TGTGCCATCATGGACAGCTCTGGAAACACCATATATTTT.

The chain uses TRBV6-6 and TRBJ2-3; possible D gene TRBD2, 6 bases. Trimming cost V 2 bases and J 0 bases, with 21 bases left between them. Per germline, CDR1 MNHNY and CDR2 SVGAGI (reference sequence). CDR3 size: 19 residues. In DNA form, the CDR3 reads TGTGCCAGCAGTTACAGTCCCGCGCGGGATCCGCTTAGCACAGATACGCAGTATTTT. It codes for CASSYSPARDPLSTDTQYF.

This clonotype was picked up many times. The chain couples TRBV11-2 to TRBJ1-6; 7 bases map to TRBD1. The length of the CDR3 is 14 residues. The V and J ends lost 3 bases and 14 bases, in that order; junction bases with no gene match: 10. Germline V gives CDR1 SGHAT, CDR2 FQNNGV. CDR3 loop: CASSFPSGQASLHF. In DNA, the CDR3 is TGTGCCAGCAGCTTCCCCAGCGGACAGGCATCCCTCCACTTT.

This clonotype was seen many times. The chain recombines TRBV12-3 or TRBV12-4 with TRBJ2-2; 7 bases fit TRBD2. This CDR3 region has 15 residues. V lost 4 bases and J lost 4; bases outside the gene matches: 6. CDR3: CASSSSGTGTGELFF. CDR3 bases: TGTGCCAGCAGTTCCAGCGGGACGGGCACCGGGGAGCTGTTTTTT.

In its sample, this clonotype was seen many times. The CDR3 DNA is TGCAGTGCTAGAGTCGGACAGGGGGCGACTAACTATGGCTACACCTTC. Protein product: CSARVGQGATNYGYTF. This chain uses TRBV20-1 with TRBJ1-2; 11 bases are a match to TRBD1. This CDR3 has 16 amino acids. Trimming removed 1 base from V and 0 bases from J; junction bases left unmatched: 4. The germline V gene encodes CDR1 DFQATT and CDR2 SNEGSKA (reference sequence).

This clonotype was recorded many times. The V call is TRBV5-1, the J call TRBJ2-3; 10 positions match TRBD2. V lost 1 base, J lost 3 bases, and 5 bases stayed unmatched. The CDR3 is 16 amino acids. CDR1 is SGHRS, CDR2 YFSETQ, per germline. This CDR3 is CASSLISGRSTDTQYF. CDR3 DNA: TGCGCCAGCAGCTTGATTAGCGGGAGGTCGACAGATACGCAGTATTTT.